This is a list of T cell receptor beta chains from one sample in a study of T cell responses to AZD1222 COVID-19 vaccine. Only in-frame clones appear in the TCRdb table, and some are missing; sequencing was by immunoSEQ multiplex PCR. The data contain about 120,000 clones, about 90% of them singletons. The sample was peripheral blood, taken on day 0 of AZD1222 vaccination. These TCRs come from an adult in good health. Each CDR3 is given with its conserved first and last residue. D genes are given only for firm matches. The size field is filled for only some rows; it gives once, few, many or a size class.

j_gene	v_gene	abundance	d_gene	CDR3aa	CDR3nt
TRBJ1-1	TRBV10-3	-	-	CAISDPTEAFF	TGTGCCATCAGTGACCCGACTGAAGCTTTCTTT
TRBJ1-1	TRBV18	-	-	CASSPRGPMSEAFF	TGTGCCAGCTCACCACGGGGCCCCATGAGCGAAGCTTTCTTT
TRBJ1-1	TRBV5-6	-	-	CASSLAPYHAEAFF	TGTGCCAGCAGCTTGGCGCCGTATCACGCTGAAGCTTTCTTT
TRBJ1-1	TRBV30	-	-	CAWSVHLRTEAFF	TGTGCCTGGAGTGTACATCTTCGGACTGAAGCTTTCTTT
TRBJ1-1	TRBV10-3	-	-	CAISESGVGAGYTEAFF	TGTGCCATCAGTGAGTCCGGTGTGGGCGCCGGATACACTGAAGCTTTCTTT
TRBJ2-3	TRBV5-1	-	-	CASSYEFEGDTQYF	TGCGCCAGCAGCTACGAATTCGAGGGAGATACGCAGTATTTT
TRBJ2-1	TRBV18	-	TRBD2	CASGRLAGPNNEQFF	TGTGCCAGCGGTCGACTAGCGGGACCCAACAATGAGCAGTTCTTC
TRBJ1-1	TRBV29-1	-	-	CSVRYTGPGEAFF	TGCAGCGTCCGATATACAGGGCCGGGGGAAGCTTTCTTT
TRBJ2-1	TRBV7-3	once	-	CASSSPKSIRDEQFF	TGTGCCAGCAGCTCCCCCAAGAGTATTCGGGATGAGCAGTTCTTC
TRBJ1-5	TRBV19	few	-	CASSTRGQGQPQHF	TGTGCCAGTAGTACCAGGGGCCAGGGCCAGCCCCAGCATTTT
TRBJ1-5	TRBV18	-	-	CASSPFTVENQPQHF	TGTGCCAGCTCACCATTCACAGTGGAAAATCAGCCCCAGCATTTT
TRBJ2-1	TRBV6-5	-	TRBD2	CASSRLAGAYNEQFF	TGTGCCAGCAGCAGACTAGCGGGGGCCTACAATGAGCAGTTCTTC
TRBJ1-2	TRBV28	-	-	CASTRGGQDGYTF	TGTGCCAGCACGCGAGGGGGGCAGGATGGCTACACCTTC
TRBJ1-2	TRBV9	once	-	CASSVRDGGYTF	TGTGCCAGCAGCGTAAGGGACGGTGGCTACACCTTC
TRBJ2-1	TRBV7-9	-	TRBD2	CASSVSGSRNNEQFF	TGTGCCAGCAGCGTTAGCGGGAGTAGGAACAATGAGCAGTTCTTC
TRBJ1-4	TRBV5-6	-	-	CASSPTDVGEKLFF	TGTGCCAGCAGCCCGACGGACGTAGGCGAAAAACTGTTTTTT
TRBJ1-5	TRBV30	-	TRBD1	CAWRLGQGVNQPQHF	TGTGCCTGGAGACTGGGGCAGGGGGTCAATCAGCCCCAGCATTTT
TRBJ2-2	TRBV11-3	-	-	CASSPRQYGELFF	TGTGCCAGCAGCCCCCGGCAGTACGGGGAGCTGTTTTTT
TRBJ1-5	TRBV15	-	-	CATSRGRASRNQPQHF	TGTGCCACCAGCAGAGGAAGGGCGAGCCGCAATCAGCCCCAGCATTTT
TRBJ2-1	TRBV2	-	-	CASSGLAASYNEQFF	TGTGCCAGCAGTGGGCTAGCTGCTTCCTACAATGAGCAGTTCTTC
TRBJ2-3	TRBV7-7	-	TRBD2	CASSLRTSGGQFTDTQYF	TGTGCTAGCAGCTTACGGACTAGCGGGGGGCAATTCACAGATACGCAGTATTTT
TRBJ1-5	TRBV28	-	TRBD1	CASSFEGARNQPQHF	TGTGCCAGCAGTTTCGAGGGGGCCCGCAATCAGCCCCAGCATTTT
TRBJ1-1	TRBV5-1	-	TRBD1	CASSRANRGPNTEAFF	TGCGCCAGCAGCCGTGCGAACAGGGGCCCGAACACTGAAGCTTTCTTT
TRBJ2-1	TRBV20-1	-	-	CSASSIYFLNEQFF	TGCAGTGCTAGTTCCATCTACTTTCTCAATGAGCAGTTCTTC
TRBJ2-7	TRBV27	-	-	CASGAAGIVREQYF	TGTGCCAGCGGAGCCGCGGGTATAGTCCGGGAGCAGTACTTC
TRBJ1-4	TRBV5-5	-	-	CASSLGVDGEKLFF	TGTGCCAGCAGCTTGGGAGTGGACGGAGAAAAACTGTTTTTT
TRBJ1-2	TRBV5-8	-	-	CASSLEMNSFNYGYTF	TGTGCCAGCAGCTTGGAAATGAACAGTTTTAACTATGGCTACACCTTC
TRBJ1-1	TRBV10-3	-	TRBD1	CAISLDRGNTEAFF	TGTGCCATCAGCCTAGACAGGGGGAACACTGAAGCTTTCTTT
TRBJ2-3	TRBV3-1/TRBV3-2	-	TRBD2	CASSHSTSGTDTQYF	TGTGCCAGCAGCCACTCGACTAGCGGTACAGATACGCAGTATTTT
TRBJ1-2	TRBV18	-	-	CASSSLDSLVDYGYTF	TGTGCCAGCTCATCACTGGACAGTCTAGTAGACTATGGCTACACCTTC
TRBJ2-1	TRBV5-1	-	TRBD1	CASSHHTGDYNEQFF	TGCGCCAGCAGCCACCACACAGGGGACTACAATGAGCAGTTCTTC
TRBJ2-7	TRBV11-2	-	-	CASSFQGLYEQYF	TGTGCCAGCAGCTTTCAGGGTCTCTACGAGCAGTACTTC
TRBJ2-7	TRBV3-1/TRBV3-2	-	-	CASSQEAQGLYEQYF	TGTGCCAGCAGCCAAGAGGCACAGGGACTCTACGAGCAGTACTTC
TRBJ1-5	TRBV19	-	TRBD1	CASEGWGQGNQPQHF	TGTGCCAGCGAGGGTTGGGGACAGGGCAATCAGCCCCAGCATTTT
TRBJ2-1	TRBV7-3	-	TRBD1	CASSLNEGAHYNEQFF	TGTGCCAGCAGCTTAAACGAGGGGGCACACTACAATGAGCAGTTCTTC
TRBJ2-1	TRBV28	-	-	CASSSRGGTYNEQFF	TGTGCCAGCAGTTCCCGGGGCGGTACCTACAATGAGCAGTTCTTC
TRBJ2-3	TRBV5-4	-	TRBD2	CASSLGGGTSGTDTQYF	TGTGCCAGCAGCTTGGGGGGCGGGACTAGCGGCACAGATACGCAGTATTTT
TRBJ2-5	TRBV7-3	-	TRBD2	CASSPGTNQETQYF	TGTGCCAGCAGCCCAGGGACTAACCAAGAGACCCAGTACTTC
TRBJ1-1	TRBV5-5	-	-	CASSPQNTEAFF	TGTGCCAGCAGCCCACAGAACACTGAAGCTTTCTTT
TRBJ2-3	TRBV7-9	-	-	CASSTSTDTQYF	TGTGCCAGCAGCACAAGCACAGATACGCAGTATTTT
TRBJ2-1	TRBV29-1	-	-	CSTSGARSSYNEQFF	TGCAGCACCTCAGGGGCAAGGAGCTCCTACAATGAGCAGTTCTTC
TRBJ1-1	TRBV5-5	-	-	CASSLGALIWDTEAFF	TGTGCCAGCAGCTTGGGCGCACTGATATGGGACACTGAAGCTTTCTTT
TRBJ1-5	TRBV7-9	-	-	CASSQGQANQPQHF	TGTGCCAGCAGCCAAGGACAAGCCAATCAGCCCCAGCATTTT
TRBJ1-4	TRBV7-7	-	-	CASSPGLNNEKLFF	TGTGCTAGCAGCCCAGGACTGAATAATGAAAAACTGTTTTTT
TRBJ1-5	TRBV15	-	-	CATSRDRTQGGIKPQHF	TGTGCCACCAGCAGAGATCGTACCCAGGGTGGAATCAAGCCCCAGCATTTT
TRBJ2-7	TRBV28	-	TRBD2	CASSLLAGGDNSYEQYF	TGTGCCAGCAGTTTGCTAGCGGGAGGGGATAACTCCTACGAGCAGTACTTC
TRBJ1-6	TRBV3-1/TRBV3-2	-	-	CASSYASNSPLHF	TGTGCCAGCAGTTACGCGAGCAATTCACCCCTCCACTTT
TRBJ2-5	TRBV10-3	-	-	CAISVGVEETQYF	TGTGCCATCAGTGTCGGGGTCGAAGAGACCCAGTACTTC
TRBJ1-1	TRBV15	-	-	CATSGGWLDTEAFF	TGTGCCACCTCGGGAGGGTGGTTGGACACTGAAGCTTTCTTT
TRBJ1-1	TRBV20-1	few	-	CLNTEAFF	TGCTTGAACACTGAAGCTTTCTTT
TRBJ1-1	TRBV27	-	-	CASSLRVRGTEAFF	TGTGCCAGCAGTTTAAGGGTGCGGGGCACTGAAGCTTTCTTT
TRBJ1-6	TRBV19	-	-	CASSIEGNSPLHF	TGTGCCAGTAGTATAGAGGGAAATTCACCCCTCCACTTT
TRBJ2-1	TRBV3-1/TRBV3-2	-	TRBD2	CASSDSASGNEQFF	TGTGCCAGCAGTGATTCGGCTAGCGGGAATGAGCAGTTCTTC
TRBJ1-2	TRBV7-9	-	-	CASSPPVDGYTF	TGTGCCAGCAGCCCCCCGGTCGATGGCTACACCTTC